Reported below is one T cell receptor (beta chain). The target antigen is unknown. The data stem from a study of shared clonotypes between healthy human individuals. The deep-level immunoSEQ assay was used. DNA at around 200 ng, 25,000 to 35,000 T cell genomes, went into sorted-subset replicate PCRs. Libraries were prepared by immunoSEQ multiplex PCR; TCRdb keeps only in-frame clonotypes and omits some of them. The sample records 2 million to 2.5 million clones, 85% to 95% being singletons. The germline V gene encodes CDR1 SGHNT and CDR2 YYREEE (reference sequence). V lost 3 bases to trimming and J lost 1 base, with 17 bases between them. This CDR3 spans 16 amino acids. Points from the study as a whole: Naive CD4 clonotypes were shared across several donors at roughly 4.6%. In general, naive subsets displayed greater estimated richness than memory subsets did.

Sequenced material: naive CD4+ T cells from PBMCs. Subset reported: CD45RA+ positively selected. The chain has TRBV5-4 and TRBJ2-7; TRBD1 is a possible D gene (5 bases). The receptor was isolated from a man aged 18 to 29 in good health. Some clones in this sample may be carry-over from other donors' samples. The CDR3 DNA sequence: TGTGCCAGCAGCTCCGGTGGAGCCAAGGGGTCCTACGAGCAGTACTTC. It specifies CASSSGGAKGSYEQYF.